What follows are 21 T cell receptor beta chains derived from one specimen sequenced in a study of OX40 agonist ivuxolimab in advanced cancers. The assay was immunoSEQ multiplex PCR, and TCRdb's table has in-frame clones only and misses some. The repertoire holds approximately 77,000 clones, with approximately 80% as singletons. Here the sequenced sample was CD4+ or CD8+ T cells sorted from blood, taken in a trial of the OX40 agonist ivuxolimab. The receptors stem from an adult with an advanced solid tumor such as melanoma, head and neck, liver or kidney cancer.

The chain is built from TRBV5-5 and TRBJ1-1; 10 bases fit TRBD1. The CDR3 is 14 residues long. V shed 4 bases, J shed 6 bases, and the junction held 6 bases outside the gene matches. Germline values: CDR1 SGHKS, CDR2 YYEKEE (reference sequence). The CDR3 DNA follows: TGTGCCAGCAGCCCGGGACAGGGGTTCGCTGAAGCTTTCTTT. Its protein is CASSPGQGFAEAFF.

The chain uses TRBV7-9 and TRBJ2-1; possible D gene TRBD1, 6 bases. Deletions cut 1 base from V and 6 bases from J, with 7 bases between. There are 13 residues in the CDR3. Germline loops: CDR1 SEHNR, CDR2 FQNEAQ (reference sequence). CDR3 amino acids: CASSLDRVNEQFF. The CDR3 region has the DNA TGTGCCAGCAGCTTAGACAGGGTCAATGAGCAGTTCTTC.

This chain connects TRBV9 to TRBJ2-3; D gene uncertain. The CDR3 covers 15 residues. V lost 0 bases, J lost 2 bases, and 10 bases lay in between. Germline-derived CDR1 and CDR2 are SGDLS and YYNGEE. CDR3 amino acids: CASSVAPGLTDTQYF. The CDR3 coding sequence is TGTGCCAGCAGCGTAGCTCCGGGTCTCACAGATACGCAGTATTTT.

The chain joins TRBV4-3 to TRBJ2-1; perhaps D is TRBD1 or TRBD2 (5 bases each). Deletions cut 4 bases from V and 4 bases from J, with 14 bases between. Germline V lookup: CDR1 LGHNA, CDR2 YSLEER. The CDR3 is 15 amino acids. Written as DNA, the CDR3 is TGCGCCAGCAGCCCCGATCATGGGGGATACAATGAGCAGTTCTTC. Protein: CASSPDHGGYNEQFF.

This chain joins TRBV29-1 and TRBJ2-7, with a tentative D call TRBD2 (5 bases). Germline CDR1 is SQVTM and CDR2 is ANQGSEA. This CDR3 spans 16 amino acids. Trimming removed 4 bases from V and 2 bases from J, with 21 bases in between. The DNA for the CDR3 is TGCAGCGTTGCGGTTCTGTTGACGGGATCAACCTACGAGCAGTACTTC. Encoded protein: CSVAVLLTGSTYEQYF.

This clone turned up a few times. The rearrangement joins TRBV7-8 to TRBJ2-7; 7 positions agree with TRBD1. Germline trimming cut 5 bases from V and 3 bases from J; bases unmatched to any gene: 7. Germline loops: CDR1 SGHVS, CDR2 FQNEAQ. The CDR3 has 14 residues. CDR3 amino acids: CASSPWGQNYEQYF. The CDR3 DNA reads as TGTGCCAGCAGCCCCTGGGGACAGAACTACGAGCAGTACTTC.

The V call is TRBV6-6, the J call TRBJ2-2; D gene unclear. Looked up from germline, CDR1 is MNHNY and CDR2 is SVGAGI (reference sequence). There are 15 residues in the CDR3. The V and J ends lost 0 bases and 7 bases respectively, with 12 bases between them. CDR3 in amino acids: CASSYSRSGDGELFF. In DNA form, the CDR3 reads TGTGCCAGCAGTTACTCACGTTCGGGCGACGGGGAGCTGTTTTTT.

This clone is a singleton in its sample. This chain uses TRBV28 with TRBJ2-7, with D tentatively TRBD1 or TRBD2 (5 bases each). This CDR3 has 12 residues. The V end was cut by 7 bases, the J end by 2 bases, with 9 bases between. Germline loops: CDR1 MDHEN, CDR2 SYDVKM. For the CDR3, the DNA is TGTGCCAGCACCGGGACCCCCTACGAGCAGTACTTC. This sequence encodes CASTGTPYEQYF.

The chain is built from TRBV7-7 and TRBJ2-2, with D unresolved. The CDR3 is made up of 14 amino acids. The V gene lost 1 base and the J gene lost 1 base, with 4 bases spanning the gap. CDR1 and CDR2 from the germline V gene are SSHAT and FNYEAQ (reference sequence). DNA of the CDR3: TGTGCCAGCAGCTTAGGTCAGAACACCGGGGAGCTGTTTTTT. The encoded protein is CASSLGQNTGELFF.

The J gene is TRBJ1-3, the V gene TRBV27; D uncertain. This CDR3 comprises 15 residues. The V and J ends lost 3 bases and 0 bases respectively, with 9 bases between them. CDR1 is MNHEY, CDR2 SMNVEV, per germline (reference sequence). The CDR3 spells CASSFNGGSGNTIYF. The CDR3 DNA reads TGTGCCAGCAGTTTCAACGGAGGCTCTGGAAACACCATATATTTT.

The chain has TRBV28 and TRBJ2-5, with TRBD1 identical over 10 bases. The CDR3 has 15 residues. Germline lookup yields CDR1 MDHEN and CDR2 SYDVKM. The V gene end was trimmed by 6 bases and the J gene end by 7 bases; junction bases not matched to a gene: 11. Here the CDR3 DNA reads TGTGCCAGCAGCCATGCGGGACAGGGGTGGGGGACCCAGTACTTC. This encodes CASSHAGQGWGTQYF.

V is TRBV7-6 and J is TRBJ2-5; no clear D gene. V was clipped by 7 bases and J by 0 bases, with 15 bases between them. The CDR3 extends over 15 amino acids. Per the germline V gene, CDR1 is SGHVS and CDR2 is FNYEAQ. CDR3 amino acids: CASTPWEHYQETQYF. The CDR3 DNA reads as TGTGCCAGCACACCCTGGGAACATTACCAAGAGACCCAGTACTTC.

The rearrangement uses TRBV6-1 and TRBJ2-5; D ambiguous. V lost 4 bases to trimming and J lost 5 bases, with 14 bases between them. Germline lookup yields CDR1 MNHNS and CDR2 SASEGT. The length of the CDR3 is 14 residues. In DNA form, the CDR3 reads TGTGCCAGCAGTGGGACGGGTCTTGGGGAGACCCAGTACTTC. It yields the protein CASSGTGLGETQYF.

The rearrangement links TRBV6-5 to TRBJ1-2, with TRBD1 identical over 10 bases. CDR3 length: 15 amino acids. Per germline, CDR1 MNHEY and CDR2 SVGAGI. With 0 bases clipped from V and 2 bases from J, the junction kept 0 bases outside the gene matches. The CDR3 nucleotides read TGTGCCAGCAGTTACTCGACAGGGGGCAACTATGGCTACACCTTC. As protein: CASSYSTGGNYGYTF.

V gene TRBV9 combines with J gene TRBJ2-7; TRBD1 matches 9 bases. The germline V gene encodes CDR1 SGDLS and CDR2 YYNGEE. With 2 bases clipped from V and 3 bases from J, the junction kept 9 bases outside the gene matches. This CDR3 contains 16 residues. The CDR3 region is CASSVGAGTGHYEQYF. The CDR3 DNA is TGTGCCAGCAGCGTTGGAGCCGGGACAGGGCACTACGAGCAGTACTTC.

This clone was recorded once. The chain carries TRBV5-1 and TRBJ2-7; D gene unclear. V was shortened by 2 bases and J by 3 bases, with 12 bases between the two germline ends. CDR3 length equals 14 residues. CDR1 and CDR2 (germline): SGHRS, YFSETQ. In DNA form, the CDR3 reads TGCGCCAGCAGCTTAAGCTATACTCACTACGAGCAGTACTTC. Protein product: CASSLSYTHYEQYF.

The chain links TRBV11-3 to TRBJ2-3; tentatively, D is TRBD2 (5 bases). Germline values: CDR1 SGHNT, CDR2 YENEEA. The CDR3 is 15 amino acids. The V and J ends lost 1 base and 6 bases respectively, with 14 bases between them. The CDR3 DNA follows: TGTGCCAGCAGCTTAGGGATCGGGAAGTGGGATACGCAGTATTTT. The encoded protein is CASSLGIGKWDTQYF.

This chain connects TRBV7-9 to TRBJ2-7; D gene uncertain. V dropped 5 bases and J dropped 7 bases, with 15 bases sitting between them. CDR1 and CDR2 (germline): SEHNR, FQNEAQ (reference sequence). The CDR3 covers 13 residues. The DNA for the CDR3 is TGTGCCAGCAGCCCACAACCGAGGCGGGAGCAGTACTTC. This codes for CASSPQPRREQYF.

The chain is built from TRBV19 and TRBJ2-3; 7 bases match TRBD2. In germline, CDR1 is LNHDA, CDR2 SQIVND (reference sequence). The CDR3 is 13 amino acids. V gave up 6 bases and J gave up 3 bases; unmatched junction bases: 3. DNA of the CDR3: TGTGCCAGTAGCCTAGCGGTAACAGATACGCAGTATTTT. Amino acids: CASSLAVTDTQYF.

V gene TRBV7-8 combines with J gene TRBJ2-5, with D unresolved. CDR3 length: 14 amino acids. Germline CDR1 SGHVS, CDR2 FQNEAQ. V lost 3 bases to trimming and J lost 0 bases, with 8 bases between them. CDR3 sequence reads: CASSFDRDQETQYF. CDR3 bases: TGTGCCAGCAGCTTTGATCGAGACCAAGAGACCCAGTACTTC.

V gene TRBV5-1 combines with J gene TRBJ1-6, with TRBD1 as a possible D gene (6 bases). CDR3 length: 16 amino acids. Germline-derived CDR1 and CDR2 are SGHRS and YFSETQ. Trimming stripped 3 bases from V and 10 bases from J, with 20 bases between. CDR3 coding DNA: TGCGCCAGCAGCTCCCAACCACAGGGTGGGGAGTCACCCCTCCACTTT. Translated: CASSSQPQGGESPLHF.